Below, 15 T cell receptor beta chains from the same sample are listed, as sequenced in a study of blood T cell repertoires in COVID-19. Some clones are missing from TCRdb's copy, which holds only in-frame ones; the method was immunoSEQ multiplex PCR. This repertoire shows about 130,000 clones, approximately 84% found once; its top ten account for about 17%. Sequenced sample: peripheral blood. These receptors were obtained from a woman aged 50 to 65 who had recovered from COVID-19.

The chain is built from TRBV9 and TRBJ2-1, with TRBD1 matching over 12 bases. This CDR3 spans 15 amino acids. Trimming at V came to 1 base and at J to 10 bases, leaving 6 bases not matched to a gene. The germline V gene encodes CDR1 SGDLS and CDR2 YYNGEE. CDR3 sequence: CASSVTGTGGEEQFF. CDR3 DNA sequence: TGTGCCAGCAGCGTAACCGGGACAGGGGGCGAAGAGCAGTTCTTC.

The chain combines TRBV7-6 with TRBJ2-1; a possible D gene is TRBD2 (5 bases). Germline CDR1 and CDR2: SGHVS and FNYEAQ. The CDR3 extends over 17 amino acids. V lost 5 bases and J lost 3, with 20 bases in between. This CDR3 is CASSTRNPGSHYNEQFF. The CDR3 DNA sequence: TGTGCCAGCAGCACCCGAAATCCGGGGTCCCACTACAATGAGCAGTTCTTC.

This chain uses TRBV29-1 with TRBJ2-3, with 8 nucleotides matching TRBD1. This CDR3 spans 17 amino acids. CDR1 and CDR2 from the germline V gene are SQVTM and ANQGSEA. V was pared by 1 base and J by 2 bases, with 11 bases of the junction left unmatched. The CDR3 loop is CSVEAPGQAGSTDTQYF. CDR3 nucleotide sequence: TGCAGCGTTGAAGCCCCGGGACAGGCAGGATCCACAGATACGCAGTATTTT.

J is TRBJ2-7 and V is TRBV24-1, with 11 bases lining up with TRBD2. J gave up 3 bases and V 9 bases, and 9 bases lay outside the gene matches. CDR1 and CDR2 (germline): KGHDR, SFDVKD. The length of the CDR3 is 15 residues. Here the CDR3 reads CATYLAGGHRYEQYF. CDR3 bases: TGTGCCACCTATCTAGCGGGAGGCCACCGCTACGAGCAGTACTTC.

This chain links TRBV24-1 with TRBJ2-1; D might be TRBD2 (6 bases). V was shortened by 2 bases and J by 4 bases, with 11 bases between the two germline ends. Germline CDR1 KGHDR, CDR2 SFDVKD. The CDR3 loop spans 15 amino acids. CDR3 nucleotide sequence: TGTGCCACCAGTGATTGGAGTAGCGGATACAATGAGCAGTTCTTC. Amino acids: CATSDWSSGYNEQFF.

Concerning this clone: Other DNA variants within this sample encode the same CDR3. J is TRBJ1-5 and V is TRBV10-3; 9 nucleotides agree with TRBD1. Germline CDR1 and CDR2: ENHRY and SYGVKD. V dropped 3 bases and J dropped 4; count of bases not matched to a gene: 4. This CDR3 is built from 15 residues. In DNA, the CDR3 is TGTGCCATCAGTGAAGGTGGGACAGGGAATCAGCCCCAGCATTTT. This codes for CAISEGGTGNQPQHF.

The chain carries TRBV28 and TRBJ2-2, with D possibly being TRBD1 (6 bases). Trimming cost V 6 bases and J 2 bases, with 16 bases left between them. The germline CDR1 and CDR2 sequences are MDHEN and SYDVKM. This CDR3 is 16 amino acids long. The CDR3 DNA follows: TGTGCCAGCAGAATCCTCAGCAGGGGTAACACCGGGGAGCTGTTTTTT. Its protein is CASRILSRGNTGELFF. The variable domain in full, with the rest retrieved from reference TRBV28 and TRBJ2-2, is DVKVTQSSRYLVKRTGEKVFLECVQDMDHENMFWYRQDPGLGLRLIYFSYDVKMKEKGDIPEGYSVSREKKERFSLILESASTNQTSMYLCASRILSRGNTGELFFGEGSRLTVL.

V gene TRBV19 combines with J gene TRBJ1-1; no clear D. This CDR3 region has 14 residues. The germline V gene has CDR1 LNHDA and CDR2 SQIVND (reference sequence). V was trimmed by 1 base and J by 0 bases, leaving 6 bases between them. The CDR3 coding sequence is TGTGCCAGTAGTATAGCACAGTTGAACACTGAAGCTTTCTTT. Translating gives CASSIAQLNTEAFF.

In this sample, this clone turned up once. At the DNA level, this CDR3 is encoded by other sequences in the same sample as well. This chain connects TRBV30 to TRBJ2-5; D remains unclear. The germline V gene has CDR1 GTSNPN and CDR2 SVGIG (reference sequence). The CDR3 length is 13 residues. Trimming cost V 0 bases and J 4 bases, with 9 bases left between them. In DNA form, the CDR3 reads TGTGCCTGGAGTGTACGCGTACGAGAGACCCAGTACTTC. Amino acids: CAWSVRVRETQYF.

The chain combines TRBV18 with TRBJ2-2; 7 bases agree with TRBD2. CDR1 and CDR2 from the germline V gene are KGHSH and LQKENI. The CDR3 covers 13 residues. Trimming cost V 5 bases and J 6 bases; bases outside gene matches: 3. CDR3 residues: CASSTSGAGELFF. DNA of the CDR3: TGTGCCAGCTCAACCAGCGGGGCCGGGGAGCTGTTTTTT.

The CDR3 bases are TGTGCCAGCACTAGGGACAGACCGACCGGGGAGCTGTTTTTT. Translating gives CASTRDRPTGELFF. V usage is TRBV2 and J usage is TRBJ2-2, with 7 bases matching TRBD1. CDR3 length: 14 amino acids. Germline CDR1 SNHLY, CDR2 FYNNEI. The J segment lost 5 bases and the V segment lost 7 bases, leaving 7 bases of the junction unmatched. Variable domain in full (rest from reference TRBV2 and TRBJ2-2): EPEVTQTPSHQVTQMGQEVILRCVPISNHLYFYWYRQILGQKVEFLVSFYNNEISEKSEIFDDQFSVERPDGSNFTLKIRSTKLEDSAMYFCASTRDRPTGELFFGEGSRLTVL.

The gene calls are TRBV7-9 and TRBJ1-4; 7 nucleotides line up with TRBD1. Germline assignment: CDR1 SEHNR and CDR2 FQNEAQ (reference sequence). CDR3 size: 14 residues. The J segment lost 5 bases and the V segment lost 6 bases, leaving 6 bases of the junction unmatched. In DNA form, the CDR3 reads TGTGCCAGCAGTCGCACAGGGGACAATGAAAAACTGTTTTTT. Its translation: CASSRTGDNEKLFF. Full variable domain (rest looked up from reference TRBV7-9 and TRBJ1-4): DTGVSQNPRHKITKRGQNVTFRCDPISEHNRLYWYRQTLGQGPEFLTYFQNEAQLEKSRLLSDRFSAERPKGSFSTLEIQRTEQGDSAMYLCASSRTGDNEKLFFGSGTQLSVL.

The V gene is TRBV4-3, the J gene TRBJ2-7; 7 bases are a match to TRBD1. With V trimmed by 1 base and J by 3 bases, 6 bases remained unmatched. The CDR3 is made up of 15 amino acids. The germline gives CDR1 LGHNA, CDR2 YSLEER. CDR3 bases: TGCGCCAGCAGCCAAGGAACCCAGGGGGTCTACGAGCAGTACTTC. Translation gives CASSQGTQGVYEQYF.

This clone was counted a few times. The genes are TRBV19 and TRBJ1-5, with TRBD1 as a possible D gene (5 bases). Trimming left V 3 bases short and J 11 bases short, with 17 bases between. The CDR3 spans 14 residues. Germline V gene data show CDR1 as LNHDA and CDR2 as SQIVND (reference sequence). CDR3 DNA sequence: TGTGCCAGTAGTATGAAAACCCAGGGCTCAACCCAGCATTTT. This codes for CASSMKTQGSTQHF.

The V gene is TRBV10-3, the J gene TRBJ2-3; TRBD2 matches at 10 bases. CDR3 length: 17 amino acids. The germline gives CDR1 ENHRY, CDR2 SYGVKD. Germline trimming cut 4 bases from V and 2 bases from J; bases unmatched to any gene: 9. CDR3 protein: CAISGTSGMKDTDTQYF. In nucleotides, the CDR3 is TGTGCCATCAGTGGTACTAGCGGGATGAAGGACACAGATACGCAGTATTTT.